This T cell receptor (beta chain) came from a study of cytomegalovirus exposure and HLA in healthy donors. PCR was performed using 60 Vbeta and 13 Jbeta primers. The data were produced by immunoSEQ multiplex PCR, yet TCRdb's version contains in-frame clones alone and is incomplete. The profile covers 130,000 to 150,000 clones, with 80% to 85% appearing a single time and roughly 3.4% taken by the ten largest. CDR1 is SGHRS, CDR2 YFSETQ, per germline. The CDR3 is 14 residues long. The V end was cut by 0 bases, the J end by 5 bases, with 12 bases between. This clonotype originated in a male donor in good health and CMV-seronegative. The gene calls are TRBV5-1 and TRBJ2-7; D is possibly TRBD1 (6 bases). The sequenced material came from PBMCs. CDR3 bases: TGCGCCAGCAGCTTGGTTACAGGGTTGCACGAGCAGTACTTC. Protein sequence: CASSLVTGLHEQYF.